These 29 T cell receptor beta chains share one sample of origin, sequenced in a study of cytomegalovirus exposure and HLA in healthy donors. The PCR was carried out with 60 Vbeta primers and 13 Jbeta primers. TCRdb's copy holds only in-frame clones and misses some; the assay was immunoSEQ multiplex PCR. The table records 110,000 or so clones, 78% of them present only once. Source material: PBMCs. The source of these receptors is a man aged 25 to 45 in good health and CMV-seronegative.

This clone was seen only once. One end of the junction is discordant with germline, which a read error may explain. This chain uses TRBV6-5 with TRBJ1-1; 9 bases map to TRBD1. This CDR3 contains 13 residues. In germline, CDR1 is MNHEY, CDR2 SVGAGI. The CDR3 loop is CASSYPTGGQASF. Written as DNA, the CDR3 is TGTGCCAGCAGCTACCCTACAGGGGGCCAAGCTTCCTTT.

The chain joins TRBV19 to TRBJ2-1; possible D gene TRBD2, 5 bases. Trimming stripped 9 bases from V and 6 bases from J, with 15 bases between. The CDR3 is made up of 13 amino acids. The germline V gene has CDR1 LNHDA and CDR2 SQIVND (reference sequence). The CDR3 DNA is TGTGCCAGCCGGACTCCCGCCGGCAATGAGCAGTTCTTC. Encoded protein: CASRTPAGNEQFF.

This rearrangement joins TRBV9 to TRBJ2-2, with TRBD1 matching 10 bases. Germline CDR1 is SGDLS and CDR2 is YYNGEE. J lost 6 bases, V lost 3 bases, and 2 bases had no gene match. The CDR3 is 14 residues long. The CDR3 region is CASSADRGPGELFF. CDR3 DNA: TGTGCCAGCAGCGCCGACAGGGGGCCCGGGGAGCTGTTTTTT.

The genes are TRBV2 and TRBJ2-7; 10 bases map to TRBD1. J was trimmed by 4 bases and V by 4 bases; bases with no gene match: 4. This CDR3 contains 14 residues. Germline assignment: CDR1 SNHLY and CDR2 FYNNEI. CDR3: CASSGADRGYEQYF. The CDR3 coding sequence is TGTGCCAGCAGTGGAGCGGACAGGGGGTACGAGCAGTACTTC.

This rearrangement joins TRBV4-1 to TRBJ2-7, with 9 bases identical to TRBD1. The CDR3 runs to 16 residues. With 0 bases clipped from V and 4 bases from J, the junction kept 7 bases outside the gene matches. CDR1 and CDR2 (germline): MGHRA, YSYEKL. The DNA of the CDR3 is TGCGCCAGCAGCCAAGATTTGCCGGGACAGGGATACGAGCAGTACTTC. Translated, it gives CASSQDLPGQGYEQYF.

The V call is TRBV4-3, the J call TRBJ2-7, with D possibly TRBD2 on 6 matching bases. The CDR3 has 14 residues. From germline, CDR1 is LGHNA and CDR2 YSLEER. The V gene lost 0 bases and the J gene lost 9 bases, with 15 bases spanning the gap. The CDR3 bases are TGCGCCAGCAGCCAAGATTGGGGGGAGACAGCGCAGTACTTC. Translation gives CASSQDWGETAQYF.

The CDR3 protein is CASSFYGTGDTEAFF. CDR3 bases: TGTGCCAGCAGTTTTTACGGGACAGGGGACACTGAAGCTTTCTTT. This chain connects TRBV28 to TRBJ1-1; TRBD1 matches at 10 bases. The trim removed 3 bases at V and 3 bases at J, leaving 4 bases unmatched. CDR3 length: 15 residues. Germline assignment: CDR1 MDHEN and CDR2 SYDVKM.

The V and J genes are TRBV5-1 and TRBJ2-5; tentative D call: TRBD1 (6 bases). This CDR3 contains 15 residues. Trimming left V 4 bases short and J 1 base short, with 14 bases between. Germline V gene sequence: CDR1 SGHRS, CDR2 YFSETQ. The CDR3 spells CASSRNAGVQETQYF. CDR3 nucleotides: TGCGCCAGCAGCAGGAACGCAGGGGTCCAAGAGACCCAGTACTTC.

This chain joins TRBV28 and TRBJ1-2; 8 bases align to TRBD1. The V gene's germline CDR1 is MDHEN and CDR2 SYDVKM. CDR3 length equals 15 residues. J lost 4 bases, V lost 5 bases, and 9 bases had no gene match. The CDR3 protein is CASSPAGGSVYGYTF. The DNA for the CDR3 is TGTGCCAGCAGTCCCGCAGGGGGCTCGGTCTATGGCTACACCTTC.

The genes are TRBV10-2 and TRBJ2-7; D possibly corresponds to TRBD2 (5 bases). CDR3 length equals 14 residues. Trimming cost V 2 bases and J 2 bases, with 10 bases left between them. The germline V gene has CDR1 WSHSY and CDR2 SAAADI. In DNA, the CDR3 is TGCGCCAGCAGTGAGAAAGACGGGACCTACGAGCAGTACTTC. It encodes CASSEKDGTYEQYF.

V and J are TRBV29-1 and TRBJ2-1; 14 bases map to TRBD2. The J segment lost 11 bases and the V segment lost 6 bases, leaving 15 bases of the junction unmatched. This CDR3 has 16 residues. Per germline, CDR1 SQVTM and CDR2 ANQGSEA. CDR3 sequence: CSVVNTGLAGVVKQFF. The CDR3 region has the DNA TGCAGCGTCGTAAACACGGGACTAGCGGGAGTAGTTAAGCAGTTCTTC.

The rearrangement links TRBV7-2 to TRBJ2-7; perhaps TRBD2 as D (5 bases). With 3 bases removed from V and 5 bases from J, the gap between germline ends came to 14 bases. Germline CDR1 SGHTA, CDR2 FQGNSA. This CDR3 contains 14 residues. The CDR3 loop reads CASSFSGIWNEQYF. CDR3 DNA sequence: TGTGCCAGCAGCTTTTCGGGGATTTGGAACGAGCAGTACTTC. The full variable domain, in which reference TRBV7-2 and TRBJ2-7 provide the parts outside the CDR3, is GAGVSQSPSNKVTEKGKDVELRCDPISGHTALYWYRQSLGQGLEFLIYFQGNSAPDKSGLPSDRFSAERTGGSVSTLTIQRTQQEDSAVYLCASSFSGIWNEQYFGPGTRLTVT.

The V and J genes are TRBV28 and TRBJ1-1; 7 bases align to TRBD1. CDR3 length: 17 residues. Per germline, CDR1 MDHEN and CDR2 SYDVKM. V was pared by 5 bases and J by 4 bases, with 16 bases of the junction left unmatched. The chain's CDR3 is CASSPPLRPPGGTEAFF. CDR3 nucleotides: TGTGCCAGCAGTCCCCCCCTTCGTCCCCCAGGGGGCACTGAAGCTTTCTTT.

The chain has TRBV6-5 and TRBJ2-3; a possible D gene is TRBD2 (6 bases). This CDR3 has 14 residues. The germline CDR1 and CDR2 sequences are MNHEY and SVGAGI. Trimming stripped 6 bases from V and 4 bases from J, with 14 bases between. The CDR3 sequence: CASSPGGPPDTQYF. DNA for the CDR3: TGTGCCAGCAGCCCAGGAGGGCCCCCAGATACGCAGTATTTT.

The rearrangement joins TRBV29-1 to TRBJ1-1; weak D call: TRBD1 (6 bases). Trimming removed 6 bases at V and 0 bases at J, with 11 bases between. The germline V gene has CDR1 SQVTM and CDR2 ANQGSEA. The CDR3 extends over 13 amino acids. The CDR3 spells CSVPDRMNTEAFF. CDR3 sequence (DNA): TGCAGCGTCCCCGACAGGATGAACACTGAAGCTTTCTTT.

CDR3 in amino acids: CASSLVPQGTNEKLFF. CDR3 coding DNA: TGCGCCAGCAGCTTGGTCCCGCAGGGGACTAATGAAAAACTGTTTTTT. The rearrangement links TRBV5-1 to TRBJ1-4, with a possible D match to TRBD1 (6 bases). CDR1 and CDR2 from the germline V gene are SGHRS and YFSETQ. V was trimmed by 0 bases and J by 2 bases, leaving 11 bases between them. The CDR3 is made up of 16 amino acids.

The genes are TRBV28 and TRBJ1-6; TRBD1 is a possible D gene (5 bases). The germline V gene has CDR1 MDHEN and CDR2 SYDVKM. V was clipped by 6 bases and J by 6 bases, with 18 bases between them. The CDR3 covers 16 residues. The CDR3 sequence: CASSPGGGARNSPLHF. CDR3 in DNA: TGTGCCAGCAGCCCCGGGGGTGGGGCTCGTAATTCACCCCTCCACTTT.

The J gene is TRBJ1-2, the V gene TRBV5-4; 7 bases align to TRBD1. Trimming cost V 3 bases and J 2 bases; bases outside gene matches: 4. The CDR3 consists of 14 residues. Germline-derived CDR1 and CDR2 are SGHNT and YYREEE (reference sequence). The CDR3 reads CASSSPTGNYGYTF. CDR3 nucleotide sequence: TGTGCCAGCAGCTCGCCGACAGGGAACTATGGCTACACCTTC. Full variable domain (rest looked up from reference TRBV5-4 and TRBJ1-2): ETGVTQSPTHLIKTRGQQVTLRCSSQSGHNTVSWYQQALGQGPQFIFQYYREEENGRGNFPPRFSGLQFPNYSSELNVNALELDDSALYLCASSSPTGNYGYTFGSGTRLTVV.

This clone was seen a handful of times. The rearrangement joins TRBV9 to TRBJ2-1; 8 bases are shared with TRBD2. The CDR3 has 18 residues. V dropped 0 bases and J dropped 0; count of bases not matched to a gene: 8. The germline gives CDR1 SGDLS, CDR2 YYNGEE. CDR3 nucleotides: TGTGCCAGCAGCGTAGCTACTGGCGGGGGGAGCTCCTACAATGAGCAGTTCTTC. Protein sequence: CASSVATGGGSSYNEQFF.

The CDR3 loop reads CASREISGSSTDTQYF. The CDR3 bases are TGTGCCAGCAGAGAAATTAGCGGTTCTAGCACAGATACGCAGTATTTT. This chain connects TRBV6-1 to TRBJ2-3; weak D call: TRBD2 (6 bases). V was clipped by 6 bases and J by 0 bases, with 16 bases between them. The CDR3 contains 16 residues. The germline gives CDR1 MNHNS, CDR2 SASEGT.

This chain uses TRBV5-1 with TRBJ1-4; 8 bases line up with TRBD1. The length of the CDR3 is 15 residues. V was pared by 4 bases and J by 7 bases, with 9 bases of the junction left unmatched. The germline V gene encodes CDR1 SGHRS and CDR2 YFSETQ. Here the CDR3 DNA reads TGCGCCAGCAGCGATGGACAGGGAGGGACTGAAAAACTGTTTTTT. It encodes CASSDGQGGTEKLFF.

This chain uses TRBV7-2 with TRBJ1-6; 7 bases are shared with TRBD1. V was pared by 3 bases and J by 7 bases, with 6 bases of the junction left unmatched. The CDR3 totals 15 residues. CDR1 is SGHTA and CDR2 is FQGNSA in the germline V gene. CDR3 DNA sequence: TGTGCCAGCAGCTTTCAGGGGACAGACAATTCACCCCTCCACTTT. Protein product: CASSFQGTDNSPLHF.

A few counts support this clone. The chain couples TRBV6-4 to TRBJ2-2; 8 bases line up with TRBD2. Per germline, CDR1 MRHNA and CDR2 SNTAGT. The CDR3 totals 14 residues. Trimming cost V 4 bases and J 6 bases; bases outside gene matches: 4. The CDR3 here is CASSVSGSSGELFF. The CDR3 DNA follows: TGTGCCAGCAGTGTAAGCGGGAGTTCCGGGGAGCTGTTTTTT.

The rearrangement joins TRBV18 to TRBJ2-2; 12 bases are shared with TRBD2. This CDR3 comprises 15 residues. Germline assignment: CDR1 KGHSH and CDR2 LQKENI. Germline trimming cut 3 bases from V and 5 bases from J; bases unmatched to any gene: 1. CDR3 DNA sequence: TGTGCCAGCTCACCGACTAGCGGGAGAACCGGGGAGCTGTTTTTT. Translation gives CASSPTSGRTGELFF.

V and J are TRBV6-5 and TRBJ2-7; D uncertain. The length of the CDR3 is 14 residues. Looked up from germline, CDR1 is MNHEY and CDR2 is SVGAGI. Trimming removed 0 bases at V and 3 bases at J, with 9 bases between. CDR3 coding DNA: TGTGCCAGCAGTTACTCGATGTCAGACTACGAGCAGTACTTC. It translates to CASSYSMSDYEQYF.

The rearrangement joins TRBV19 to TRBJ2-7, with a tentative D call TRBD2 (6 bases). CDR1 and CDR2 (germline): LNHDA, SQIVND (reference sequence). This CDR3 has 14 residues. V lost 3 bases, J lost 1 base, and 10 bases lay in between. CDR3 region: CASSITAGSYEQYF. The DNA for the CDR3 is TGTGCCAGTAGTATTACGGCGGGATCCTACGAGCAGTACTTC.

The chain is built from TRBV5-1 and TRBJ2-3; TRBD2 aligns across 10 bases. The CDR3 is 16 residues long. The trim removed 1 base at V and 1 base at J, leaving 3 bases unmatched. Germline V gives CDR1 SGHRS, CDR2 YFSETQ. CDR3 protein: CASSLLGLAGTDTQYF. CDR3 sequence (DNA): TGCGCCAGCAGCTTGCTTGGACTAGCGGGCACAGATACGCAGTATTTT.

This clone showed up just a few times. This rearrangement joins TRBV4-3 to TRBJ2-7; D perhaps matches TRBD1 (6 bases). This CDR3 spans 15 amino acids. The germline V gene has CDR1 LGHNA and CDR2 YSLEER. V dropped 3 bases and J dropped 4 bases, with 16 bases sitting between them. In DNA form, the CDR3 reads TGCGCCAGCAGCCAGGACAAGGACAGCTATTACGAGCAGTACTTC. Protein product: CASSQDKDSYYEQYF.

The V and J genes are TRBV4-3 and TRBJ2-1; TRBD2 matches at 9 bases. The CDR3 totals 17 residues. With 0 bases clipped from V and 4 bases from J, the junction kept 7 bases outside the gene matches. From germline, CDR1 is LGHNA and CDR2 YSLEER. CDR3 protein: CASSQETSGSSYNEQFF. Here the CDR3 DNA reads TGCGCCAGCAGCCAAGAGACTAGCGGATCCTCTTACAATGAGCAGTTCTTC.